This TCR beta chain was obtained from a study of blood T cell repertoires in COVID-19. The wider study: Samples taken during acute and convalescent COVID-19 were collected in the United States, Italy and Spain. Sources were T cells, B-cell-depleted T cells, or PBMCs; the material itself was cDNA or gDNA.

The CDR3 has 14 amino acids. CDR1 SGDLS and CDR2 YYNGEE come from the germline V gene. Trimming took 4 bases from V and 7 from J, leaving 15 bases between them. Per the original data handling: Amplification of reference gene primers provided the estimated nucleated cell counts. Repertoires were generated with immunoSEQ multiplex PCR, while TCRdb's copy carries only in-frame clones and drops some. The DNA gave D and trimming, while V, J and clone size come from that table. Among 65,000 to 75,000 clones, about 90% were seen once, and the ten largest hold 10% to 15%. The sample consisted of peripheral blood. The clonotype originates from a human donor with active COVID-19. The donor label of this sample is uncertain. The V call is TRBV9, the J call TRBJ2-1; maybe TRBD2 (7 bases). This CDR3 is CASSPRSGTNEQFF. The CDR3 DNA follows: TGTGCCAGCAGCCCCCGGAGCGGGACAAATGAGCAGTTCTTC.